This TCR beta chain was identified during a study of OX40 agonist ivuxolimab in advanced cancers. J was trimmed by 3 bases and V by 4 bases; bases with no gene match: 5. Germline lookup yields CDR1 SGDLS and CDR2 YYNGEE. The CDR3 is 14 amino acids. Clones were read by immunoSEQ multiplex PCR, and TCRdb kept only the in-frame ones, dropping some. The sample lists about 50,000 clones, about 92% occurring once. The sequence was obtained from an adult with an advanced solid tumor such as melanoma, head and neck, liver or kidney cancer. The chain combines TRBV9 with TRBJ2-7, with TRBD2 matching over 9 bases. The sample consisted of CD4+ or CD8+ T cells sorted from blood, taken in a trial of the OX40 agonist ivuxolimab. The CDR3 nucleotides read TGTGCCAGCAGCCCCGGACTAGCGAGCTACGAGCAGTACTTC. It translates to CASSPGLASYEQYF.